Each of the 29 T cell receptor beta chains below was sequenced from the same sample in a study of blood T cell repertoires in COVID-19. TCRdb's table, derived via immunoSEQ multiplex PCR, lists solely in-frame clones and lacks some. The table has about 240,000 clones, around 85% seen once. Sample: peripheral blood. Receptors originate from a woman aged 55-75 years with active or convalescent COVID-19.

This chain uses TRBV6-6 with TRBJ1-5, with D perhaps TRBD1 (6 bases). The germline V and J ends were trimmed by 6 bases and 5 bases, with 11 bases remaining between them. CDR3 length equals 13 residues. Germline V gene lookup returns CDR1 MNHNY and CDR2 SVGAGI (reference sequence). CDR3 region: CASSTGGHQPQHF. In nucleotides, the CDR3 is TGTGCCAGCAGCACGGGGGGCCATCAGCCCCAGCATTTT.

J is TRBJ2-1 and V is TRBV12-3 or TRBV12-4, with D possibly being TRBD2 (6 bases). Trimming took 4 bases from V and 7 from J, leaving 8 bases between them. The CDR3 runs 12 residues. In DNA form, the CDR3 reads TGTGCCAGCAGTTCGGACTATAATGAGCAGTTCTTC. The encoded protein is CASSSDYNEQFF.

The V gene is TRBV12-5, the J gene TRBJ1-1; a weak D match, TRBD1 (5 bases). The CDR3 length is 17 residues. Deletions cut 3 bases from V and 1 base from J, with 18 bases between. Germline values: CDR1 LGHNT, CDR2 FRNRAP. DNA of the CDR3: TGTGCTAGTGGTTTTGGGGAGGGACCCACAAGGAACACTGAAGCTTTCTTT. It encodes CASGFGEGPTRNTEAFF.

This clone is a singleton in its sample. The chain links TRBV4-1 to TRBJ2-1; TRBD2 agrees at 14 bases. Germline loops: CDR1 MGHRA, CDR2 YSYEKL. There are 16 residues in the CDR3. V was clipped by 0 bases and J by 12 bases; unmatched bases: 7. The chain's CDR3 is CASSQELGTSGSGQFF. In DNA form, the CDR3 reads TGCGCCAGCAGCCAAGAATTAGGGACTAGCGGGAGTGGGCAGTTCTTC.

This chain links TRBV18 with TRBJ2-7; 10 bases are shared with TRBD1. V shed 2 bases and J 4 bases; nucleotides not matched to a gene: 8. The CDR3 covers 16 residues. CDR1 KGHSH and CDR2 LQKENI come from the germline V gene. This chain's CDR3 is CASSPEVGDRGYEQYF. The CDR3 DNA follows: TGTGCCAGCTCACCAGAAGTGGGGGACAGGGGATACGAGCAGTACTTC.

Written as DNA, the CDR3 is TGTGCCAGCAGTTTATCACTAGCGGGGGGGGAGACCCAGTACTTC. Protein product: CASSLSLAGGETQYF. This chain joins TRBV28 and TRBJ2-5; TRBD2 matches at 13 bases. CDR1 and CDR2 (germline): MDHEN, SYDVKM. The V gene end was trimmed by 1 base and the J gene end by 5 bases; junction bases not matched to a gene: 1. CDR3 length: 15 residues.

The chain links TRBV14 to TRBJ2-7; 11 positions agree with TRBD2. V gave up 1 base and J gave up 3 bases; unmatched junction bases: 8. The CDR3 loop spans 17 amino acids. CDR1 and CDR2 from the germline V gene are SGHDN and FVKESK. The CDR3 here is CASSQGLAGGLNYEQYF. CDR3 nucleotides: TGTGCCAGCAGCCAAGGGTTAGCGGGAGGGCTGAACTACGAGCAGTACTTC.

V is TRBV7-9 and J is TRBJ2-2; 10 bases are shared with TRBD2. The germline V gene encodes CDR1 SEHNR and CDR2 FQNEAQ (reference sequence). This CDR3 region has 14 residues. The V and J ends lost 8 bases and 2 bases, in that order; junction bases with no gene match: 2. This CDR3 reads CASLAGVNTGELFF. The DNA of the CDR3 is TGTGCCAGCCTAGCGGGAGTTAACACCGGGGAGCTGTTTTTT.

This rearrangement joins TRBV13 to TRBJ2-2; no definite D call. The V end was cut by 1 base, the J end by 1 base, with 4 bases between. The CDR3 extends over 14 amino acids. The V gene's germline CDR1 is PRHDT and CDR2 FYEKMQ (reference sequence). The CDR3 nucleotides read TGTGCCAGCAGCTTAGTTCGGAACACCGGGGAGCTGTTTTTT. Protein sequence: CASSLVRNTGELFF.

This clone was recorded a few times. V and J are TRBV2 and TRBJ1-5; 8 bases match TRBD1. V shed 5 bases and J 5 bases; nucleotides not matched to a gene: 11. This CDR3 is 16 amino acids long. Germline V CDR1 and CDR2: SNHLY, FYNNEI. The CDR3 is CASSTYTGTGDQPQHF. The CDR3 DNA follows: TGTGCCAGCAGTACTTACACTGGGACAGGCGATCAGCCCCAGCATTTT.

The genes are TRBV2 and TRBJ2-1; 12 bases are a match to TRBD2. The junction had 3 bases not matched to a gene; V was cut back by 4 bases and J by 8 bases. The CDR3 totals 14 residues. CDR1 and CDR2 (germline): SNHLY, FYNNEI. The CDR3 sequence: CASSVLAGGHEQFF. Written as DNA, the CDR3 is TGTGCCAGCAGTGTGCTAGCGGGGGGGCATGAGCAGTTCTTC.

The J gene is TRBJ2-4, the V gene TRBV5-5, with 10 nucleotides matching TRBD2. Losses at the gene ends were 7 bases for V and 6 bases for J; bases not matched to a gene: 10. This CDR3 has 15 amino acids. Germline V gene sequence: CDR1 SGHKS, CDR2 YYEKEE (reference sequence). In DNA form, the CDR3 reads TGTGCCAGCGGCCAGCGGGGGGGCGCGATAAACATTCAGTACTTC. It translates to CASGQRGGAINIQYF. Combining the CDR3 with reference TRBV5-5 and TRBJ2-4 gives the whole variable domain DAGVTQSPTHLIKTRGQQVTLRCSPISGHKSVSWYQQVLGQGPQFIFQYYEKEERGRGNFPDRFSARQFPNYSSELNVNALLLGDSALYLCASGQRGGAINIQYFGAGTRLSVL.

The rearrangement uses TRBV5-1 and TRBJ1-3; 7 nucleotides line up with TRBD1. Germline V gives CDR1 SGHRS, CDR2 YFSETQ. The trim removed 4 bases at V and 5 bases at J, leaving 6 bases unmatched. The CDR3 contains 14 residues. The CDR3 bases are TGCGCCAGCAGCCTAGGGACAGCTAGAAACACCATATATTTT. It specifies CASSLGTARNTIYF.

The chain couples TRBV19 to TRBJ1-2; TRBD1 agrees at 9 bases. Trimming removed 3 bases from V and 4 bases from J; junction bases left unmatched: 6. This CDR3 region has 15 residues. Germline CDR1 reads LNHDA; CDR2 reads SQIVND (reference sequence). For the CDR3, the DNA is TGTGCCAGTAGTATCGGACAGGGGCCACGCTATGGCTACACCTTC. Its protein product is CASSIGQGPRYGYTF.

Comment on this clone: Additional DNA sequences in this sample encode the identical CDR3. This chain uses TRBV4-2 with TRBJ2-3; D call uncertain. The CDR3 sequence is 13 residues long. V lost 4 bases to trimming and J lost 0 bases, with 5 bases between them. Germline-derived CDR1 and CDR2 are LGHNA and YNFKEQ. CDR3 nucleotides: TGTGCCAGCAGCCTGACTAGCACAGATACGCAGTATTTT. Encoded protein: CASSLTSTDTQYF.

The chain links TRBV4-2 to TRBJ2-2; a weak D match, TRBD1 (7 bases). The germline V and J ends were trimmed by 0 bases and 2 bases, with 19 bases remaining between them. Germline loops: CDR1 LGHNA, CDR2 YNFKEQ. This CDR3 region has 19 residues. CDR3 amino acids: CASSQDFALTGTNTGELFF. CDR3 coding DNA: TGTGCCAGCAGCCAAGATTTTGCTTTGACAGGGACTAACACCGGGGAGCTGTTTTTT.

This clone was detected a few times. The chain combines TRBV27 with TRBJ1-2, with 7 bases lining up with TRBD1. The CDR3 spans 16 residues. Germline V gives CDR1 MNHEY, CDR2 SMNVEV (reference sequence). Trimming cost V 6 bases and J 1 base; bases outside gene matches: 11. The CDR3 is CASSYLQGEINYGYTF. CDR3 in DNA: TGTGCCAGCAGCTACCTCCAGGGGGAGATTAACTATGGCTACACCTTC.

The CDR3 here is CSVIDTGEQFF. Here the CDR3 DNA reads TGCAGCGTTATTGATACTGGTGAGCAGTTCTTC. This rearrangement joins TRBV29-1 to TRBJ2-1; no definite D call. The CDR3 is made up of 11 amino acids. In germline, CDR1 is SQVTM, CDR2 ANQGSEA. Trimming left V 5 bases short and J 9 bases short, with 11 bases between.

The chain couples TRBV2 to TRBJ1-2; 12 bases agree with TRBD1. CDR1 is SNHLY, CDR2 FYNNEI, per germline. With V trimmed by 9 bases and J by 7 bases, 6 bases remained unmatched. This CDR3 region has 13 residues. CDR3 DNA sequence: TGTGCCAGACCGGGACAGGGGGCGGTTGGCTACACCTTC. This codes for CARPGQGAVGYTF.

The chain uses TRBV7-8 and TRBJ2-5; perhaps TRBD1 as D (5 bases). From germline, CDR1 is SGHVS and CDR2 FQNEAQ. CDR3 length: 16 amino acids. V lost 3 bases, J lost 2 bases, and 16 bases lay in between. This CDR3 is CASSFNTREVQETQYF. For the CDR3, the DNA is TGTGCCAGCAGCTTTAATACCAGGGAAGTGCAAGAGACCCAGTACTTC.

V and J are TRBV11-2 and TRBJ2-1; 11 bases are shared with TRBD2. The length of the CDR3 is 17 residues. Germline CDR1 and CDR2: SGHAT and FQNNGV. With 1 base clipped from V and 5 bases from J, the junction kept 7 bases outside the gene matches. The DNA of the CDR3 is TGTGCCAGCAGCTTAGTCGGGGTAGCGGGAGGGCACAATGAGCAGTTCTTC. Encoded protein: CASSLVGVAGGHNEQFF. The entire variable domain, with the rest obtained from reference TRBV11-2 and TRBJ2-1, is as follows: EAGVAQSPRYKIIEKRQSVAFWCNPISGHATLYWYQQILGQGPKLLIQFQNNGVVDDSQLPKDRFSAERLKGVDSTLKIQPAKLEDSAVYLCASSLVGVAGGHNEQFFGPGTRLTVL.

This chain connects TRBV5-4 to TRBJ1-5; maybe TRBD1 (6 bases). Germline assignment: CDR1 SGHNT and CDR2 YYREEE (reference sequence). Trimming cost V 0 bases and J 6 bases, with 13 bases left between them. CDR3 size: 15 residues. CDR3 region: CASSLGGARGQPQHF. CDR3 coding DNA: TGTGCCAGCAGCTTGGGAGGGGCCAGGGGTCAGCCCCAGCATTTT.

This clone was recorded at least ten times. The chain carries TRBV6-5 and TRBJ1-5; possible D gene TRBD1, 5 bases. Trimming took 2 bases from V and 6 from J, leaving 8 bases between them. The CDR3 length is 13 residues. CDR1 is MNHEY, CDR2 SVGAGI, per germline. CDR3 bases: TGTGCCAGCAGTTACCGGAGGGGTCAGCCCCAGCATTTT. It is translated as CASSYRRGQPQHF.

The chain has TRBV4-2 and TRBJ1-1; D perhaps matches TRBD1 (6 bases). Trimming cost V 4 bases and J 1 base, with 25 bases left between them. Per the germline V gene, CDR1 is LGHNA and CDR2 is YNFKEQ. The CDR3 sequence is 19 residues long. The CDR3 nucleotides read TGTGCCAGCAGCCGAGATGGGGTGGGGGCGTTATCGAGGAACACTGAAGCTTTCTTT. Translating gives CASSRDGVGALSRNTEAFF.

This chain joins TRBV4-1 and TRBJ2-2; 7 bases line up with TRBD1. With 1 base clipped from V and 6 bases from J, the junction kept 8 bases outside the gene matches. CDR1 and CDR2 from the germline V gene are MGHRA and YSYEKL. The CDR3 is 16 residues long. This chain's CDR3 is CASSQVNRGASGELFF. DNA for the CDR3: TGCGCCAGCAGCCAAGTGAACAGGGGTGCGTCCGGGGAGCTGTTTTTT.

The chain has TRBV5-1 and TRBJ2-1; 15 bases are a match to TRBD2. This CDR3 region has 19 residues. Germline V gene sequence: CDR1 SGHRS, CDR2 YFSETQ. Trimming cost V 4 bases and J 3 bases; bases outside gene matches: 11. CDR3 in DNA: TGCGCCAGCAGCACCGGGACTAGCGGGGGGATACGAAACTACAATGAGCAGTTCTTC. Translation gives CASSTGTSGGIRNYNEQFF.

The rearrangement links TRBV6-5 to TRBJ1-1, with 8 bases lining up with TRBD1. The CDR3 runs to 14 residues. V trimming: 4 bases; J trimming: 4 bases; junction bases outside the gene matches: 5. CDR1 MNHEY and CDR2 SVGAGI come from the germline V gene. CDR3 amino acids: CASSSGGVSTEAFF. CDR3 bases: TGTGCCAGCAGTTCAGGGGGCGTGAGCACTGAAGCTTTCTTT.

A note on this clone: Within the sample, other DNA sequences also encode this same CDR3. The chain couples TRBV27 to TRBJ1-1, with 10 bases fitting TRBD1. The CDR3 has 13 residues. Germline V gene sequence: CDR1 MNHEY, CDR2 SMNVEV (reference sequence). V lost 4 bases, J lost 5 bases, and 1 base stayed unmatched. CDR3 sequence: CASSWTGGTEAFF. The CDR3 DNA sequence: TGTGCCAGCAGTTGGACAGGGGGAACTGAAGCTTTCTTT.

The V gene is TRBV4-2, the J gene TRBJ2-1; 7 positions agree with TRBD2. With 2 bases clipped from V and 10 bases from J, the junction kept 5 bases outside the gene matches. Germline-derived CDR1 and CDR2 are LGHNA and YNFKEQ. The CDR3 length is 13 residues. CDR3 sequence reads: CASSQTREGEQFF. DNA of the CDR3: TGTGCCAGCAGCCAAACAAGGGAGGGGGAGCAGTTCTTC.